Shown below are 25 T cell receptor beta chains from a single sample sequenced in a study of blood T cell repertoires in COVID-19. Using immunoSEQ multiplex PCR, the repertoire was profiled, and TCRdb retains in-frame clones only, with some absent. The sample carries about 290,000 clones, roughly 80% recorded once. Sequenced sample: peripheral blood. These receptors all come from a woman in her fifties or sixties with active or convalescent COVID-19.

This chain links TRBV6-6 with TRBJ2-5; 9 positions match TRBD2. The J segment lost 4 bases and the V segment lost 1 base, leaving 4 bases of the junction unmatched. This CDR3 is built from 15 residues. The germline gives CDR1 MNHNY, CDR2 SVGAGI (reference sequence). CDR3 amino acids: CASSYYELAGETQYF. CDR3 in DNA: TGTGCCAGCAGTTACTACGAACTAGCGGGAGAGACCCAGTACTTC.

This chain uses TRBV4-2 with TRBJ2-1; D is unclear. The germline V gene has CDR1 LGHNA and CDR2 YNFKEQ. The CDR3 sequence is 14 residues long. Trimming took 2 bases from V and 14 from J, leaving 19 bases between them. The CDR3, as DNA: TGTGCCAGCAGCCAACTTCCCCAGGCCGAAGGTGAGTTCTTC. Residues: CASSQLPQAEGEFF.

This chain connects TRBV6-5 to TRBJ2-1, with 9 positions matching TRBD2. Germline CDR1 MNHEY, CDR2 SVGAGI. CDR3 length equals 13 residues. Trimming cost V 2 bases and J 12 bases; bases outside gene matches: 5. DNA for the CDR3: TGTGCCAGCAGTTACCGTCCGGGACTAGCGCAGTTCTTC. It specifies CASSYRPGLAQFF.

The chain is built from TRBV5-1 and TRBJ1-1, with D tentatively TRBD1 (6 bases). V lost 4 bases and J 4 bases, leaving 17 bases between the germline ends. Germline CDR1 SGHRS, CDR2 YFSETQ. The CDR3 spans 15 residues. CDR3 loop: CASSPPRGSSTEAFF. CDR3 DNA sequence: TGCGCCAGCAGCCCCCCAAGGGGGAGTAGCACTGAAGCTTTCTTT.

V and J are TRBV18 and TRBJ1-4; D may be TRBD1 (5 bases). Trimming took off 3 bases at V and 5 bases at J, with 13 bases between the two ends. The CDR3 spans 15 residues. The germline V gene has CDR1 KGHSH and CDR2 LQKENI. The CDR3 region is CASSPPAGRNEKLFF. The CDR3 DNA reads TGTGCCAGCTCACCCCCCGCAGGGCGGAATGAAAAACTGTTTTTT.

The chain recombines TRBV23-1 with TRBJ1-5; 8 bases match TRBD1. TRBV23-1 is classed as an ORF, of uncertain function. J lost 10 bases, V lost 3 bases, and 11 bases had no gene match. The CDR3 length is 15 residues. CDR3 DNA: TGCGCCAGCAGTCATCACGCACCCGACAGGGGCCCCCAGCATTTT. Translation: CASSHHAPDRGPQHF.

This clone was counted a few times. The V gene is TRBV7-9, the J gene TRBJ2-2; D may be TRBD1 (5 bases). CDR1 and CDR2 (germline): SEHNR, FQNEAQ (reference sequence). V dropped 7 bases and J dropped 6 bases, with 9 bases sitting between them. The CDR3 is 12 amino acids. CDR3 coding DNA: TGTGCCAGCACCGACAGACCCGGGGAGCTGTTTTTT. This sequence encodes CASTDRPGELFF. The full variable domain, rest sourced from reference TRBV7-9 and TRBJ2-2, is DTGVSQNPRHKITKRGQNVTFRCDPISEHNRLYWYRQTLGQGPEFLTYFQNEAQLEKSRLLSDRFSAERPKGSFSTLEIQRTEQGDSAMYLCASTDRPGELFFGEGSRLTVL.

V and J are TRBV4-2 and TRBJ1-1; D unclear. The CDR3 length is 14 residues. In germline, CDR1 is LGHNA, CDR2 YNFKEQ. V dropped 1 base and J dropped 0 bases, with 6 bases sitting between them. The CDR3 DNA follows: TGTGCCAGCAGCCAAGTCTTTATGAACACTGAAGCTTTCTTT. It codes for CASSQVFMNTEAFF.

The chain is built from TRBV6-5 and TRBJ2-7; D may be TRBD2 (6 bases). The V end lost 8 bases, the J end lost 2 bases, and 13 bases lay between the germline ends. Germline V gene sequence: CDR1 MNHEY, CDR2 SVGAGI. There are 13 residues in the CDR3. CDR3 coding DNA: TGTGCCAGCGGGCTAGCGCTCCCCTACGAGCAGTACTTC. Translation: CASGLALPYEQYF.

CDR3 in amino acids: CASKQHYEDEQFF. CDR3 nucleotides: TGTGCCAGTAAGCAACACTACGAGGATGAGCAGTTCTTC. The rearrangement uses TRBV19 and TRBJ2-1; D uncertain. Trimming took 7 bases from V and 8 from J, leaving 15 bases between them. The CDR3 is made up of 13 amino acids. Germline CDR1 is LNHDA and CDR2 is SQIVND (reference sequence).

The chain employs TRBV7-9 and TRBJ2-2; D ambiguous. The germline V gene encodes CDR1 SEHNR and CDR2 FQNEAQ (reference sequence). This CDR3 spans 15 amino acids. V lost 6 bases and J 1 base, leaving 12 bases between the germline ends. The CDR3 DNA sequence: TGTGCCAGCAGTTCCGAGAACTTGAACACCGGGGAGCTGTTTTTT. This translates into CASSSENLNTGELFF.

The V gene is TRBV5-1, the J gene TRBJ2-1; tentatively, D is TRBD2 (5 bases). The CDR3 covers 14 residues. The germline CDR1 and CDR2 sequences are SGHRS and YFSETQ. The V gene lost 1 base and the J gene lost 9 bases, with 14 bases spanning the gap. CDR3 in DNA: TGCGCCAGCAGCTTGCACCCCACAAGCGGTGAGCAGTTCTTC. Its translation is CASSLHPTSGEQFF. Full variable domain (remainder filled in from reference TRBV5-1 and TRBJ2-1): KAGVTQTPRYLIKTRGQQVTLSCSPISGHRSVSWYQQTPGQGLQFLFEYFSETQRNKGNFPGRFSGRQFSNSRSEMNVSTLELGDSALYLCASSLHPTSGEQFFGPGTRLTVL.

This clone showed up just once. This chain connects TRBV27 to TRBJ1-2; 8 bases are a match to TRBD1. V dropped 6 bases and J dropped 4; count of bases not matched to a gene: 7. Germline CDR1 and CDR2: MNHEY and SMNVEV (reference sequence). The CDR3 is made up of 14 amino acids. Here the CDR3 reads CASRSTGAGYGYTF. Written as DNA, the CDR3 is TGTGCCAGCAGATCGACAGGGGCTGGCTATGGCTACACCTTC.

The chain carries TRBV2 and TRBJ2-7; 12 bases match TRBD2. Germline V lookup: CDR1 SNHLY, CDR2 FYNNEI. This CDR3 has 15 amino acids. Losses at the gene ends were 5 bases for V and 2 bases for J; bases not matched to a gene: 4. The CDR3 loop is CASSFRLAGAYEQYF. CDR3 nucleotides: TGTGCCAGCAGTTTTAGACTAGCGGGAGCCTACGAGCAGTACTTC.

The chain uses TRBV7-9 and TRBJ1-2, with TRBD1 matching 8 bases. Germline V CDR1 and CDR2: SEHNR, FQNEAQ (reference sequence). Trimming took 5 bases from V and 4 from J; bases not matched to a gene: 6. The CDR3 contains 14 residues. CDR3 DNA: TGTGCCAGCAGCCGGACAGGGCCACCCTATGGCTACACCTTC. Translating it yields CASSRTGPPYGYTF.

There are a few counts of this clone. The chain carries TRBV28 and TRBJ2-5; 15 nucleotides match TRBD2. Unmatched junction bases numbered 11, after V lost 6 bases and J lost 3 bases. The CDR3 extends over 18 amino acids. CDR1 is MDHEN and CDR2 is SYDVKM in the germline V gene. CDR3 nucleotide sequence: TGTGCCAGCAGGCCAGCGCAAGGACTAGCGGGAGGGAAAGAGACCCAGTACTTC. Protein sequence: CASRPAQGLAGGKETQYF. Looking up the rest from reference TRBV28 and TRBJ2-5 gives the full variable domain: DVKVTQSSRYLVKRTGEKVFLECVQDMDHENMFWYRQDPGLGLRLIYFSYDVKMKEKGDIPEGYSVSREKKERFSLILESASTNQTSMYLCASRPAQGLAGGKETQYFGPGTRLLVL.

This clone was counted between two and nine times. The CDR3 loop is CASSIGLRRGAFF. CDR3 bases: TGTGCCAGTAGTATTGGGTTGAGGAGAGGAGCTTTCTTT. The rearrangement uses TRBV19 and TRBJ1-1, with D uncertain. Looked up from germline, CDR1 is LNHDA and CDR2 is SQIVND (reference sequence). Trimming stripped 3 bases from V and 10 bases from J, with 15 bases between. This CDR3 has 13 residues.

The chain couples TRBV13 to TRBJ2-7, with TRBD1 as a possible D gene (5 bases). Germline V CDR1 and CDR2: PRHDT, FYEKMQ (reference sequence). The CDR3 sequence is 13 residues long. V dropped 5 bases and J dropped 4 bases, with 12 bases sitting between them. CDR3 bases: TGTGCCAGCAGCATCTGGGGCGCTTACGAGCAGTACTTC. Translating gives CASSIWGAYEQYF.

This chain joins TRBV5-6 and TRBJ1-2, with 7 nucleotides matching TRBD1. The V gene's germline CDR1 is SGHDT and CDR2 YYEEEE. The CDR3 length is 16 residues. V was pared by 4 bases and J by 6 bases, with 15 bases of the junction left unmatched. The CDR3 sequence is CASSKFIGTGDHGYTF. In nucleotides, the CDR3 is TGTGCCAGCAGCAAATTCATAGGCACAGGGGATCATGGCTACACCTTC.

This clone was observed a few times. CDR3 residues: CASSFGGQTEAFF. The CDR3 nucleotides read TGTGCCAGCAGCTTTGGAGGGCAGACTGAAGCTTTCTTT. This sequence joins TRBV5-4 and TRBJ1-1; unclear D gene. The CDR3 length is 13 residues. Trimming took off 2 bases at V and 5 bases at J, with 10 bases between the two ends. The V gene's germline CDR1 is SGHNT and CDR2 YYREEE (reference sequence).

V gene TRBV9 combines with J gene TRBJ1-3, with D possibly being TRBD1 (5 bases). Per germline, CDR1 SGDLS and CDR2 YYNGEE. This CDR3 has 15 residues. Trimming shortened V by 3 bases and J by 3 bases, and 13 bases separated the two germline ends. This chain's CDR3 is CASSAPPGGGNTIYF. The CDR3 DNA follows: TGTGCCAGCAGCGCTCCGCCGGGGGGTGGAAACACCATATATTTT. The full variable domain, with the rest looked up from reference TRBV9 and TRBJ1-3, is DSGVTQTPKHLITATGQRVTLRCSPRSGDLSVYWYQQSLDQGLQFLIQYYNGEERAKGNILERFSAQQFPDLHSELNLSSLELGDSALYFCASSAPPGGGNTIYFGEGSWLTVV.

V and J are TRBV18 and TRBJ1-1, with 10 nucleotides matching TRBD1. Germline lookup yields CDR1 KGHSH and CDR2 LQKENI. The junction had 8 bases not matched to a gene; V was cut back by 6 bases and J by 1 base. CDR3 length: 16 amino acids. This CDR3 reads CASSRDRGLGNTEAFF. The CDR3 DNA follows: TGTGCCAGCTCCCGAGACAGGGGGCTAGGGAACACTGAAGCTTTCTTT.

The chain uses TRBV27 and TRBJ2-7; 7 bases agree with TRBD2. Germline V gives CDR1 MNHEY, CDR2 SMNVEV (reference sequence). With 2 bases clipped from V and 2 bases from J, the junction kept 9 bases outside the gene matches. The CDR3 extends over 16 amino acids. The CDR3 sequence is CASSLRGRAGPYEQYF. In nucleotides, the CDR3 is TGTGCCAGCAGTTTAAGAGGGAGGGCCGGCCCCTACGAGCAGTACTTC.

This clone was recorded a few times. V and J are TRBV11-2 and TRBJ2-7; unclear D gene. The V end lost 1 base, the J end lost 0 bases, and 13 bases lay between the germline ends. Per germline, CDR1 SGHAT and CDR2 FQNNGV. The CDR3 spans 16 residues. CDR3 DNA sequence: TGTGCCAGCAGCTTAGTATCGGCAGCGAGCTCCTACGAGCAGTACTTC. Its translation is CASSLVSAASSYEQYF.

The chain links TRBV15 to TRBJ1-2, with TRBD1 matching over 8 bases. Germline V gene sequence: CDR1 LNHNV, CDR2 YYDKDF (reference sequence). The CDR3 spans 15 residues. J gave up 7 bases and V 1 base, and 8 bases lay outside the gene matches. The CDR3 DNA reads TGTGCCACCAGCAGAGTCAGGACAGGGTCAATTGGCTACACCTTC. Translation: CATSRVRTGSIGYTF.